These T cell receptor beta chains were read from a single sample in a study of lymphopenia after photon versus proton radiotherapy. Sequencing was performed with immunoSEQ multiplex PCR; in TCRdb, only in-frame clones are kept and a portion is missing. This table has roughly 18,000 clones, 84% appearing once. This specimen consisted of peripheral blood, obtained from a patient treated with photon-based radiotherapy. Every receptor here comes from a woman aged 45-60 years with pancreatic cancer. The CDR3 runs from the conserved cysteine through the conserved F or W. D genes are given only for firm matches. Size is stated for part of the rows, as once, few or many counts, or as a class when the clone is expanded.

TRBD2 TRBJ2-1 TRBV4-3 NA TGCGCCAGCAGCCAAGGTAGGAGCGGGAGGGGCAATGAGCAGTTCTTC CASSQGRSGRGNEQFF
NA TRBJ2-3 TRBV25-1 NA TGTGCCAGCAGTGAATATGAGAGGGGGGCGGATACGCAGTATTTT CASSEYERGADTQYF
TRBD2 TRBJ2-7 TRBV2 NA TGTGCCAGCAGTGAAGCGACTAGCGGGGCCGTTCTCTACGAGCAGTACTTC CASSEATSGAVLYEQYF
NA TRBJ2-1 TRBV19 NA TGTGCCAGTAGACAGGGGGGGTCCTACAATGAGCAGTTCTTC CASRQGGSYNEQFF
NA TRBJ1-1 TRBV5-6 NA TGTGCCAGCAGCTTGGAGGGGTTCACTGAAGCTTTCTTT CASSLEGFTEAFF
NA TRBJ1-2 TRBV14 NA TGTGCCAGCAGCAAGGACATCCGAGGCTACACCTTC CASSKDIRGYTF
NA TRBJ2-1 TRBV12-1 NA TGTGCCAGCAGCTCGCGGGCTAGCGGGAGGGCCTACAATGAGCAGTTCTTC CASSSRASGRAYNEQFF
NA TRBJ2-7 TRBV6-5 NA TGTGCCAGCACCACCGGGGCCCTGTCCTACGAGCAGTACTTC CASTTGALSYEQYF
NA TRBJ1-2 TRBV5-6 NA TGTGCCAGCAGCTTGGTCGGGGAAAACTATGGCTACACCTTC CASSLVGENYGYTF
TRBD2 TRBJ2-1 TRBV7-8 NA TGTGCCAGCAGCTTAGAGGGCGGGGGGAGCTACAATGAGCAGTTCTTC CASSLEGGGSYNEQFF
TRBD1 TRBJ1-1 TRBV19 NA TGTGCCAGTAGTCATACAGGGGGCGCAGAAGCTTTCTTT CASSHTGGAEAFF
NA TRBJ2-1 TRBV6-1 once TGTGCCAGCAGTGTAAGGCTAGGCAATGAGCAGTTCTTC CASSVRLGNEQFF
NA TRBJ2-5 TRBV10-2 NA TGCGCCAGCAGAATTGCAGGAGGGACCCAGTACTTC CASRIAGGTQYF
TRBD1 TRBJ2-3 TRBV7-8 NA TGTGCCAGCAGCTTGGACAGGAGTATGAATACGCAGTATTTT CASSLDRSMNTQYF
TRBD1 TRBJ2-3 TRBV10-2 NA TGCGCCAGCAGTGGTGGGACAGACGGAGGCACAGATACGCAGTATTTT CASSGGTDGGTDTQYF
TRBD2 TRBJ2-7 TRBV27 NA TGTGCCAGCAGTTTATCGACGGCGGGGGGGTACGAGCAGTACTTC CASSLSTAGGYEQYF
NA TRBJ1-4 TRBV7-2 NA TGTGCCAGCAGCCGGCCGGGAGGGGAAAAACTGTTTTTT CASSRPGGEKLFF
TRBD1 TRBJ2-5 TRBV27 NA TGTGCCAGCAGTTTCCTCCGGGACAGGGCACAAGAGACCCAGTACTTC CASSFLRDRAQETQYF
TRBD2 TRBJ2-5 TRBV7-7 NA TGTGCCAGCAGCTTGGGACTAGCGGAAGAGACCCAGTACTTC CASSLGLAEETQYF
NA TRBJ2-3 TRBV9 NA TGTGCCAGCAGTGAGAACACAGATACGCAGTATTTT CASSENTDTQYF
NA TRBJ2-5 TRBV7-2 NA TGTGCCAGCAGCCCATCAAGCGCGGGGACCCAGTACTTC CASSPSSAGTQYF
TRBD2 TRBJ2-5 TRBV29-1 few TGCAGCGTTGATGGGACTAGCGGGAGGGACGCAGAGACCCAGTACTTC CSVDGTSGRDAETQYF
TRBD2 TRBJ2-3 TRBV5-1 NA TGCGCCAGCAGCTTGGACGGGAGGGAGGGGGCAGATACGCAGTATTTT CASSLDGREGADTQYF
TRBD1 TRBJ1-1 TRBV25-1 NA TGTGCCAGCAGTGCAGGGGGGGCCCCAGTGGCTTTCTTT CASSAGGAPVAFF
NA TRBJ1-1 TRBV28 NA TGTGCCAGCAGTTTTGAGAACACTGAAGCTTTCTTT CASSFENTEAFF
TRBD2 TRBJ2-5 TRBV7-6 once TGTGCCAGCAGCTTAGGGGGGGGTGAGACCCAGTACTTC CASSLGGGETQYF
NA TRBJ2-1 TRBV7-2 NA TGTGCCAGCAGCCCCCGACGCAACTCCTACAATGAGCAGTTCTTC CASSPRRNSYNEQFF
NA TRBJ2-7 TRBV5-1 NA TGCGCCAGCAGCGAGGCCTCCCCTTCGGAAAAGCAGTACTTC CASSEASPSEKQYF
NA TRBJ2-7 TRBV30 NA TGTGCCTGGAGTGTAGAAAAACGTTACGAGCAGTACTTC CAWSVEKRYEQYF
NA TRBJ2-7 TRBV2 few TGTGCCAGCAGTGACCAGGGAGGCTCCTACGAGCAGTACTTC CASSDQGGSYEQYF
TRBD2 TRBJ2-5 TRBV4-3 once TGCGCCGGCAGCCGGACTAGCGGGACGGGGGAGACCCAGTACTTC CAGSRTSGTGETQYF
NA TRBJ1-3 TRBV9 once TGTGCCAGCAGCGTAGCCCACTCTGGAAACACCATATATTTT CASSVAHSGNTIYF
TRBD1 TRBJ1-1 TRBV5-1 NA TGCGCCAGCAGCCCGGGACAGGGGAACACTGAAGCTTTCTTT CASSPGQGNTEAFF
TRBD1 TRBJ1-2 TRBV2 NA TGTGCCATCCAGACAGGGATGAGTGGCTACACCTTC CAIQTGMSGYTF
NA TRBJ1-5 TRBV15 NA TGTGCCACCAGGGACTCGTGGGGGCAACAGCCCCAGCATTTT CATRDSWGQQPQHF